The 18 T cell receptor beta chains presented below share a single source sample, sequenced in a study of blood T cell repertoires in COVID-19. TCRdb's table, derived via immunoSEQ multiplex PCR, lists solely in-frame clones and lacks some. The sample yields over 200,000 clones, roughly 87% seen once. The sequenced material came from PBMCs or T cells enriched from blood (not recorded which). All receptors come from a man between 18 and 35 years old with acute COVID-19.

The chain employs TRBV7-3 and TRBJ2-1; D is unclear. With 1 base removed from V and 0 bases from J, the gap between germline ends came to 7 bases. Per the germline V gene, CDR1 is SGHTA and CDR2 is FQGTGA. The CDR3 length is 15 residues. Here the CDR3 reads CASSLMGYSYNEQFF. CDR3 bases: TGTGCCAGCAGCTTAATGGGCTACTCCTACAATGAGCAGTTCTTC. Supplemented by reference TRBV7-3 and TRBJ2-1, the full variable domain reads GAGVSQTPSNKVTEKGKYVELRCDPISGHTALYWYRQSLGQGPEFLIYFQGTGAADDSGLPNDRFFAVRPEGSVSTLKIQRTERGDSAVYLCASSLMGYSYNEQFFGPGTRLTVL.

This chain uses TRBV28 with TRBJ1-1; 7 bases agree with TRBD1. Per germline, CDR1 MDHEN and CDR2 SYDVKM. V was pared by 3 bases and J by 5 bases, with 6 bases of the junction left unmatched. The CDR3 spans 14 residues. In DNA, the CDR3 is TGTGCCAGCAGTTTGGGACAGCCGGAAACTGAAGCTTTCTTT. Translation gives CASSLGQPETEAFF. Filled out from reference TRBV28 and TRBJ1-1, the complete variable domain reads DVKVTQSSRYLVKRTGEKVFLECVQDMDHENMFWYRQDPGLGLRLIYFSYDVKMKEKGDIPEGYSVSREKKERFSLILESASTNQTSMYLCASSLGQPETEAFFGQGTRLTVV.

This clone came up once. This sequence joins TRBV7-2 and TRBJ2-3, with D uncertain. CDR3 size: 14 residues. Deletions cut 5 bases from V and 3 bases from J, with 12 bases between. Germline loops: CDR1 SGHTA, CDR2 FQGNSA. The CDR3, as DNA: TGTGCCAGCAGCAGGAGTGTTTATACAGATACGCAGTATTTT. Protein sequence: CASSRSVYTDTQYF.

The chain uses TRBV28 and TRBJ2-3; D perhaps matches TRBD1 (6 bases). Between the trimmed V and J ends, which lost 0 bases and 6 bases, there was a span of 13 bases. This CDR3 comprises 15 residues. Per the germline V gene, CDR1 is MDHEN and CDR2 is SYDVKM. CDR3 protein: CASSLWKDQGDTQYF. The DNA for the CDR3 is TGTGCCAGCAGTTTATGGAAGGACCAGGGGGATACGCAGTATTTT.

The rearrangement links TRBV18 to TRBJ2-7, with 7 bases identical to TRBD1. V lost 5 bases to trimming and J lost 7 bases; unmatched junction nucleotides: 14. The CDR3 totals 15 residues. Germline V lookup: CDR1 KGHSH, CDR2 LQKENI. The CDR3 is CASSIQGMGAEEQYF. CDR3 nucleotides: TGTGCCAGCTCAATACAGGGGATGGGAGCTGAGGAGCAGTACTTC.

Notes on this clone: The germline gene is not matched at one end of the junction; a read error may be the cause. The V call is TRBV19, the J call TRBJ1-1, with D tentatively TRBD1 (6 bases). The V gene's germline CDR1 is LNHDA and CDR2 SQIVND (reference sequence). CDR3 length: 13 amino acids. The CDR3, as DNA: TGTGCCAGTCGGGAGGGCTCCTTTGACAGGTTACTCTTT. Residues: CASREGSFDRLLF. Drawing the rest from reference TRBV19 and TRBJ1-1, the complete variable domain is DGGITQSPKYLFRKEGQNVTLSCEQNLNHDAMYWYRQDPGQGLRLIYYSQIVNDFQKGDIAEGYSVSREKKESFPLTVTSAQKNPTAFYLCASREGSFDRLLFGQGTRLTVV.

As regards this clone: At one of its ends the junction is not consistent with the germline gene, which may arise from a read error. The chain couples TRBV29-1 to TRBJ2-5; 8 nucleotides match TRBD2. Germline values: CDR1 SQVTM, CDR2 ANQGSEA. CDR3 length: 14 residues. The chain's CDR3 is CSVEGTRFEETQYF. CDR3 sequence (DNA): TGCAGCGTGGAAGGGACTAGGTTTGAGGAGACCCAGTACTTC. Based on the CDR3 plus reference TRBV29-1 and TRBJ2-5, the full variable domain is SAVISQKPSRDICQRGTSLTIQCQVDSQVTMMFWYRQQPGQSLTLIATANQGSEATYESGFVIDKFPISRPNLTFSTLTVSNMSPEDSSIYLCSVEGTRFEETQYFGPGTRLLVL.

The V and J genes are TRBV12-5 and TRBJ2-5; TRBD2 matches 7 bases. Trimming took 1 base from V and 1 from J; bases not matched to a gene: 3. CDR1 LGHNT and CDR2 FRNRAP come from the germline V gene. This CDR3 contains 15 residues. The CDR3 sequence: CASGLGAGLQETQYF. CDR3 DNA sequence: TGTGCTAGTGGTTTGGGAGCGGGACTCCAAGAGACCCAGTACTTC.

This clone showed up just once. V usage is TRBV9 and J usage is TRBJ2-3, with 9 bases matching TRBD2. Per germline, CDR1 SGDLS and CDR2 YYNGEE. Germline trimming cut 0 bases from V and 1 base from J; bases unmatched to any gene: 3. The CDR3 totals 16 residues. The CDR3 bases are TGTGCCAGCAGCGTAGAGGTAGCGGGAGGCACAGATACGCAGTATTTT. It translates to CASSVEVAGGTDTQYF.

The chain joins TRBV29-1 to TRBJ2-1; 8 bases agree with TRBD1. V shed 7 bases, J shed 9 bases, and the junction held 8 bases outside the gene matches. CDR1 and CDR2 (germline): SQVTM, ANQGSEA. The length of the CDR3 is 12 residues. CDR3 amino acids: CSAGQGSAEQFF. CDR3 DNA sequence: TGCAGCGCCGGACAGGGATCAGCTGAGCAGTTCTTC.

The CDR3 nucleotides are TGTGCCAGCAGCCAATCCATTAGCACAGATACGCAGTATTTT. Protein: CASSQSISTDTQYF. The chain links TRBV5-4 to TRBJ2-3; D is undetermined. The V end lost 4 bases, the J end lost 0 bases, and 9 bases lay between the germline ends. Germline-derived CDR1 and CDR2 are SGHNT and YYREEE (reference sequence). The CDR3 is made up of 14 amino acids.

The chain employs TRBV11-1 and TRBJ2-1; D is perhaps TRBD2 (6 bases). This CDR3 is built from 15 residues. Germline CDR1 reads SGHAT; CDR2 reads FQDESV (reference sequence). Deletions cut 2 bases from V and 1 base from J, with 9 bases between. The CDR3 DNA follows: TGTGCCAGCAGCTTATCGGGAGAGTCCTACAATGAGCAGTTCTTC. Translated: CASSLSGESYNEQFF.

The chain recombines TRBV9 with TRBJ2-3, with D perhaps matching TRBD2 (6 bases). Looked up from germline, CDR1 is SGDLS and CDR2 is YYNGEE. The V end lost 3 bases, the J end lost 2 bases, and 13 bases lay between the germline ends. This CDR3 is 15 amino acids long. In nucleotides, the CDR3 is TGTGCCAGCAGCGCCGGGGGTTTTTACACAGATACGCAGTATTTT. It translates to CASSAGGFYTDTQYF.

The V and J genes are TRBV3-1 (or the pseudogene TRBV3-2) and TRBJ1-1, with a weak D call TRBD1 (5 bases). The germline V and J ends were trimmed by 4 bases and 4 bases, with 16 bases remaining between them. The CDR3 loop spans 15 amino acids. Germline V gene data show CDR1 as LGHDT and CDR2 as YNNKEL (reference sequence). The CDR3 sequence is CASSLIGQGSTEAFF. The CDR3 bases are TGTGCCAGCAGCCTTATAGGGCAGGGTTCCACTGAAGCTTTCTTT.

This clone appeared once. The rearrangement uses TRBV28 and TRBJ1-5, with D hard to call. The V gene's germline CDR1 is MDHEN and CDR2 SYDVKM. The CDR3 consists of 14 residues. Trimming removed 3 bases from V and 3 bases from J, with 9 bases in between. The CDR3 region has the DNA TGTGCCAGCAGTTTTCTGAGATCCAATCAGCCCCAGCATTTT. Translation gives CASSFLRSNQPQHF. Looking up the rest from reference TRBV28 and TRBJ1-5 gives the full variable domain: DVKVTQSSRYLVKRTGEKVFLECVQDMDHENMFWYRQDPGLGLRLIYFSYDVKMKEKGDIPEGYSVSREKKERFSLILESASTNQTSMYLCASSFLRSNQPQHFGDGTRLSIL.

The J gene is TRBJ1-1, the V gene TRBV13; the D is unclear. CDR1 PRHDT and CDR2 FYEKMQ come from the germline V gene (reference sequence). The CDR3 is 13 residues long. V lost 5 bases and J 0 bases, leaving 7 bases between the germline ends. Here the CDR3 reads CASSDSMNTEAFF. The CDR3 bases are TGTGCCAGCAGCGATTCTATGAACACTGAAGCTTTCTTT.

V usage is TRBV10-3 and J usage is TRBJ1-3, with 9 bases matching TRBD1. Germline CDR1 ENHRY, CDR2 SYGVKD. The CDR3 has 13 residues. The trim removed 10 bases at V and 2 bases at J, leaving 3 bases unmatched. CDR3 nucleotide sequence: TGTGCCACCGGGACAGGGCCTGGAAACACCATATATTTT. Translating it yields CATGTGPGNTIYF.

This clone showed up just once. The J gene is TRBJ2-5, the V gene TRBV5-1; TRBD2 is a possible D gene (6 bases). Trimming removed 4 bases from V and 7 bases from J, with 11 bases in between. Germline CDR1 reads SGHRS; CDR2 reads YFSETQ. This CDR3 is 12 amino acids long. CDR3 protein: CASSPRLGTQYF. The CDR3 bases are TGCGCCAGCAGCCCCAGACTAGGGACCCAGTACTTC.